One sample yielded the 13 T cell receptor beta chains listed below, sequenced in a study of blood T cell repertoires in COVID-19. TCRdb's table, derived via immunoSEQ multiplex PCR, lists solely in-frame clones and lacks some. Of approximately 140,000 clones listed, about four fifths are singletons. What was sequenced was peripheral blood. The receptors come from a man aged 25 to 40 with COVID-19, enrolled during active disease.

This clone was seen just once. The chain uses TRBV4-1 and TRBJ2-1; 9 nucleotides match TRBD2. J lost 0 bases, V lost 3 bases, and 3 bases had no gene match. This CDR3 comprises 16 residues. Per the germline V gene, CDR1 is MGHRA and CDR2 is YSYEKL. The CDR3 protein is CASSQDSGSSYNEQFF. For the CDR3, the DNA is TGCGCCAGCAGCCAGGATAGCGGGAGCTCCTACAATGAGCAGTTCTTC.

V gene TRBV5-1 combines with J gene TRBJ2-1; 10 nucleotides match TRBD1. In germline, CDR1 is SGHRS, CDR2 YFSETQ. CDR3 length: 18 residues. The V and J ends lost 3 bases and 13 bases, in that order; junction bases with no gene match: 22. CDR3 sequence reads: CASSSPTDHRDRGYNQFF. For the CDR3, the DNA is TGCGCCAGCAGCTCACCCACGGACCACCGGGACAGGGGATATAATCAGTTCTTC.

The V gene is TRBV7-6, the J gene TRBJ2-1; TRBD2 agrees at 14 bases. Germline CDR1 SGHVS, CDR2 FNYEAQ. V lost 0 bases, J lost 7 bases, and 5 bases stayed unmatched. The CDR3 spans 17 residues. The CDR3 DNA sequence: TGTGCCAGCAGCTTAGCCGGGACTAGCGGGAGCGAGAATGAGCAGTTCTTC. It yields the protein CASSLAGTSGSENEQFF.

A single count supports this clone. The V and J genes are TRBV29-1 and TRBJ2-1; 14 nucleotides line up with TRBD2. The junction had 3 bases not matched to a gene; V was cut back by 4 bases and J by 4 bases. The CDR3 loop spans 15 amino acids. CDR1 is SQVTM, CDR2 ANQGSEA, per germline. The DNA of the CDR3 is TGCAGCGTTGGGACTAGCGGGAGGTTTTACAATGAGCAGTTCTTC. This encodes CSVGTSGRFYNEQFF.

The chain is built from TRBV11-2 and TRBJ2-7; the D gene is possibly TRBD2 (5 bases). Germline V gene lookup returns CDR1 SGHAT and CDR2 FQNNGV. This CDR3 spans 15 amino acids. V was cut by 4 bases and J by 4 bases, with 17 bases left in between. The CDR3 protein is CASSSIETGKYEQYF. Written as DNA, the CDR3 is TGTGCCAGCAGCTCGATAGAGACCGGGAAATACGAGCAGTACTTC.

The chain is built from TRBV10-2 and TRBJ2-4; D perhaps matches TRBD2 (6 bases). Per the germline V gene, CDR1 is WSHSY and CDR2 is SAAADI. The CDR3 spans 13 residues. Trimming took off 8 bases at V and 0 bases at J, with 8 bases between the two ends. This chain's CDR3 is CASAGLAKNIQYF. CDR3 bases: TGCGCCAGCGCGGGACTAGCCAAAAACATTCAGTACTTC.

The chain couples TRBV2 to TRBJ1-5, with D possibly being TRBD1 (5 bases). This CDR3 contains 19 residues. The ends were cut back, 1 base at V and 5 bases at J, with 24 bases in the middle. The germline gives CDR1 SNHLY, CDR2 FYNNEI. Here the CDR3 reads CASSEGRVHPFAFHQPQHF. The CDR3, as DNA: TGTGCCAGCAGTGAAGGCAGGGTCCACCCCTTCGCCTTTCATCAGCCCCAGCATTTT.

This chain joins TRBV7-8 and TRBJ2-5; 9 bases fit TRBD2. The CDR3 covers 14 residues. Germline V gene sequence: CDR1 SGHVS, CDR2 FQNEAQ. Unmatched junction bases numbered 6, after V lost 5 bases and J lost 5 bases. The CDR3 here is CASSVSGRIETQYF. The CDR3 nucleotides are TGTGCCAGCAGCGTTAGCGGGAGAATCGAGACCCAGTACTTC.

This chain uses TRBV20-1 with TRBJ2-7; TRBD2 matches 10 bases. Germline V CDR1 and CDR2: DFQATT, SNEGSKA (reference sequence). This CDR3 contains 10 residues. The V segment lost 7 bases and the J segment 12 bases; nucleotides outside the gene matches: 6. The CDR3 DNA reads TGCAGTGTTACTAGCGGGATTTCGTACTTC. As protein: CSVTSGISYF.

This chain joins TRBV11-2 and TRBJ1-5, with TRBD1 matching 7 bases. Germline CDR1 is SGHAT and CDR2 is FQNNGV. Losses at the gene ends were 5 bases for V and 2 bases for J; bases not matched to a gene: 9. This CDR3 contains 16 residues. For the CDR3, the DNA is TGTGCCAGCAGCCCCGGGACAGTCGGGCGCAATCAGCCCCAGCATTTT. Translated: CASSPGTVGRNQPQHF.

This chain uses TRBV7-2 with TRBJ2-2; D call uncertain. CDR1 and CDR2 from the germline V gene are SGHTA and FQGNSA. V lost 5 bases and J 2 bases, leaving 12 bases between the germline ends. CDR3 length: 15 amino acids. Here the CDR3 reads CASSPAWANTGELFF. CDR3 nucleotides: TGTGCCAGCAGCCCGGCGTGGGCAAACACCGGGGAGCTGTTTTTT.

The V call is TRBV6-5, the J call TRBJ1-2, with D tentatively TRBD1 (6 bases). The CDR3 totals 13 residues. CDR1 MNHEY and CDR2 SVGAGI come from the germline V gene. The V gene lost 6 bases and the J gene lost 3 bases, with 11 bases spanning the gap. CDR3 region: CASRGQGYYGYTF. CDR3 nucleotide sequence: TGTGCCAGCAGAGGCCAGGGGTACTATGGCTACACCTTC.

The J gene is TRBJ2-3, the V gene TRBV30, with 8 bases aligning to TRBD1. This CDR3 has 14 residues. Germline V gives CDR1 GTSNPN, CDR2 SVGIG (reference sequence). Trimming at V came to 2 bases and at J to 6 bases, leaving 7 bases not matched to a gene. CDR3 sequence: CAWSKTGVLDTQYF. The CDR3 DNA follows: TGTGCCTGGAGTAAGACAGGGGTTTTGGATACGCAGTATTTT.